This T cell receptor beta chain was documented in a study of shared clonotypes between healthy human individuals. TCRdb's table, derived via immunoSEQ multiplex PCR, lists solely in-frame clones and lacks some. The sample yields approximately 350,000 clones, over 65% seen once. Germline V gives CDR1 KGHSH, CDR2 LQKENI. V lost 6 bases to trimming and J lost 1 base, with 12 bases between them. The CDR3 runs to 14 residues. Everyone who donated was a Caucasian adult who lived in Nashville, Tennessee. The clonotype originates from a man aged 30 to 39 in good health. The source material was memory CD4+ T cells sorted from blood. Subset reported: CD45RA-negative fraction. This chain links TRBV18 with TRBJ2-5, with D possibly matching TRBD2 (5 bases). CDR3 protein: CASSVGGPQETQYF. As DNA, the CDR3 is TGTGCCAGCTCGGTAGGCGGGCCCCAAGAGACCCAGTACTTC.